This entry lists 28 T cell receptor beta chains sequenced from one sample in a study of blood T cell repertoires in COVID-19. The assay was immunoSEQ multiplex PCR, and TCRdb's table has in-frame clones only and misses some. The sample includes hundreds of thousands of clones, about 87% of them seen just once. Material for sequencing was PBMCs or T cells enriched from blood (not recorded which). The receptors derive from a woman in her 50s who had recovered from COVID-19.

The CDR3 is CASSQGGLISGNTIYF. The CDR3 DNA reads as TGTGCCAGCAGCCAAGGCGGGCTGATCTCTGGAAACACCATATATTTT. The chain links TRBV3-1 (or the pseudogene TRBV3-2) to TRBJ1-3, with D hard to call. The CDR3 is 16 residues long. Germline assignment: CDR1 LGHDT and CDR2 YNNKEL (reference sequence). V was cut by 1 base and J by 0 bases, with 10 bases left in between.

The sample holds one count of this clone. V usage is TRBV2 and J usage is TRBJ1-2; 7 bases line up with TRBD1. From germline, CDR1 is SNHLY and CDR2 FYNNEI. After removal of 6 bases from V and 4 bases from J, the junction contained 17 bases not matched to a gene. This CDR3 region has 17 residues. In DNA form, the CDR3 reads TGTGCCAGCAGACTTTTGGTAAAAGTAGGGGGCGGCTATGGCTACACCTTC. Translated: CASRLLVKVGGGYGYTF.

The chain is built from TRBV27 and TRBJ1-2; D remains unclear. Trimming stripped 0 bases from V and 0 bases from J, with 8 bases between. Germline V CDR1 and CDR2: MNHEY, SMNVEV (reference sequence). The CDR3 totals 15 residues. The CDR3 region is CASSLSARPNYGYTF. As DNA, the CDR3 is TGTGCCAGCAGTTTATCGGCCAGGCCTAACTATGGCTACACCTTC.

This chain joins TRBV5-6 and TRBJ1-2; 12 nucleotides match TRBD1. Looked up from germline, CDR1 is SGHDT and CDR2 is YYEEEE. The CDR3 consists of 17 residues. Trimming removed 4 bases from V and 5 bases from J; junction bases left unmatched: 12. CDR3 in amino acids: CASSGDRGRDYSYGYTF. CDR3 sequence (DNA): TGTGCCAGCAGCGGGGACAGGGGGCGAGATTATTCTTATGGCTACACCTTC.

V usage is TRBV5-1 and J usage is TRBJ1-1; 11 bases fit TRBD1. CDR1 is SGHRS, CDR2 YFSETQ, per germline. CDR3 length: 16 residues. J gave up 2 bases and V 8 bases, and 11 bases lay outside the gene matches. CDR3 loop: CASRTGGDGKNTEAFF. CDR3 nucleotides: TGCGCCAGTAGGACAGGGGGCGACGGGAAAAACACTGAAGCTTTCTTT.

About this clone itself: A junction end diverges from the germline sequence, so it may reflect a read error. V gene TRBV7-7 combines with J gene TRBJ2-2; 13 bases are shared with TRBD2. The germline V gene has CDR1 SSHAT and CDR2 FNYEAQ (reference sequence). This CDR3 spans 16 amino acids. CDR3 in DNA: TGTGCTAGCAGCTTAGGGACTAGCGGGACCGGCGGGGAGCTGTTTTTT. This sequence encodes CASSLGTSGTGGELFF.

The chain joins TRBV6-5 to TRBJ2-1; 7 bases are shared with TRBD2. The CDR3 totals 15 residues. Trimming cost V 7 bases and J 2 bases; bases outside gene matches: 8. Germline V CDR1 and CDR2: MNHEY, SVGAGI. The CDR3 region is CASTRSGGTYNEQFF. Written as DNA, the CDR3 is TGTGCCAGCACAAGATCGGGAGGAACCTACAATGAGCAGTTCTTC.

This clone was observed a single time. The chain links TRBV30 to TRBJ1-5; the D is unclear. The CDR3 extends over 12 amino acids. Trimming removed 3 bases from V and 3 bases from J, with 6 bases in between. Germline V lookup: CDR1 GTSNPN, CDR2 SVGIG (reference sequence). The CDR3 loop is CAWSFPNQPQHF. As DNA, the CDR3 is TGTGCCTGGAGCTTCCCCAATCAGCCCCAGCATTTT. Looking up the rest from reference TRBV30 and TRBJ1-5 gives the full variable domain: SQTIHQWPATLVQPVGSPLSLECTVEGTSNPNLYWYRQAAGRGLQLLFYSVGIGQISSEVPQNLSASRPQDRQFILSSKKLLLSDSGFYLCAWSFPNQPQHFGDGTRLSIL.

The gene calls are TRBV12-5 and TRBJ2-1, with 7 bases aligning to TRBD2. The V segment lost 5 bases and the J segment 7 bases; nucleotides outside the gene matches: 8. This CDR3 has 14 residues. Looked up from germline, CDR1 is LGHNT and CDR2 is FRNRAP. The CDR3 region is CASGLGLGPNEQFF. The CDR3 coding sequence is TGTGCTAGTGGTCTTGGACTAGGGCCGAATGAGCAGTTCTTC.

This chain links TRBV19 with TRBJ2-2; TRBD1 matches at 7 bases. This CDR3 is built from 18 residues. Germline CDR1 LNHDA, CDR2 SQIVND (reference sequence). V shed 6 bases, J shed 0 bases, and the junction held 13 bases outside the gene matches. This chain's CDR3 is CASRSVSYDRANTGELFF. The CDR3, as DNA: TGTGCCAGTAGAAGCGTTAGTTACGACAGGGCGAACACCGGGGAGCTGTTTTTT.

This chain uses TRBV27 with TRBJ2-1; 13 bases agree with TRBD2. The CDR3 is 15 residues long. V dropped 5 bases and J dropped 7; count of bases not matched to a gene: 5. Germline V gives CDR1 MNHEY, CDR2 SMNVEV (reference sequence). The CDR3 DNA reads TGTGCCAGCAGTCGGACTAGCGGGAGAGGTAATGAGCAGTTCTTC. This sequence encodes CASSRTSGRGNEQFF.

The chain has TRBV5-1 and TRBJ2-5; TRBD1 is a possible D gene (5 bases). V lost 0 bases, J lost 4 bases, and 7 bases lay in between. In germline, CDR1 is SGHRS, CDR2 YFSETQ. The CDR3 sequence is 13 residues long. The CDR3 DNA is TGCGCCAGCAGCTTGGTTCAGGGAGAGACCCAGTACTTC. Translated, it gives CASSLVQGETQYF. Full variable domain (remainder filled in from reference TRBV5-1 and TRBJ2-5): KAGVTQTPRYLIKTRGQQVTLSCSPISGHRSVSWYQQTPGQGLQFLFEYFSETQRNKGNFPGRFSGRQFSNSRSEMNVSTLELGDSALYLCASSLVQGETQYFGPGTRLLVL.

The V gene is TRBV7-8, the J gene TRBJ1-4; D is unresolved. This CDR3 contains 12 residues. Germline V gene lookup returns CDR1 SGHVS and CDR2 FQNEAQ. V was pared by 5 bases and J by 3 bases, with 4 bases between. This chain's CDR3 is CASSRPNEKLFF. In DNA, the CDR3 is TGTGCCAGCAGCCGTCCTAATGAAAAACTGTTTTTT.

This rearrangement joins TRBV4-2 to TRBJ1-3; 9 bases match TRBD1. V gave up 2 bases and J gave up 5 bases; unmatched junction bases: 4. This CDR3 spans 15 amino acids. Per the germline V gene, CDR1 is LGHNA and CDR2 is YNFKEQ. The CDR3 DNA follows: TGTGCCAGCAGCCAATGGGGACAGGGCCGAAACACCATATATTTT. Protein sequence: CASSQWGQGRNTIYF.

The chain employs TRBV5-1 and TRBJ1-1; TRBD1 agrees at 10 bases. CDR3 size: 13 residues. Germline CDR1 SGHRS, CDR2 YFSETQ. The J segment lost 6 bases and the V segment lost 4 bases, leaving 3 bases of the junction unmatched. The CDR3: CASSNGQGAEAFF. DNA of the CDR3: TGCGCCAGCAGCAACGGACAGGGGGCTGAAGCTTTCTTT.

The chain has TRBV7-3 and TRBJ1-1; 8 nucleotides align to TRBD1. The length of the CDR3 is 14 residues. Germline values: CDR1 SGHTA, CDR2 FQGTGA. V was clipped by 4 bases and J by 4 bases; unmatched bases: 5. The CDR3 sequence is CASSSNQGATEAFF. CDR3 DNA: TGTGCCAGCAGCTCGAACCAGGGGGCCACTGAAGCTTTCTTT.

The gene calls are TRBV27 and TRBJ1-2; no reliable D call. Germline assignment: CDR1 MNHEY and CDR2 SMNVEV (reference sequence). V was shortened by 5 bases and J by 3 bases, with 13 bases between the two germline ends. The CDR3 sequence is 14 residues long. Here the CDR3 reads CASSLLGPDYGYTF. In DNA form, the CDR3 reads TGTGCCAGCAGTCTCCTTGGTCCAGACTATGGCTACACCTTC.

This chain joins TRBV27 and TRBJ2-7, with a tentative D call TRBD1 (6 bases). There are 12 residues in the CDR3. Per germline, CDR1 MNHEY and CDR2 SMNVEV (reference sequence). Trimming removed 7 bases at V and 3 bases at J, with 10 bases between. The CDR3 protein is CASTSDSYEQYF. The CDR3 DNA sequence: TGTGCCAGCACTTCGGACAGCTACGAGCAGTACTTC.

The chain links TRBV24-1 to TRBJ2-1; weak D call: TRBD1 (6 bases). This CDR3 is built from 15 residues. CDR1 KGHDR and CDR2 SFDVKD come from the germline V gene. Between the trimmed V and J ends, which lost 0 bases and 3 bases, there was a span of 8 bases. CDR3 loop: CATSDLAGDYNEQFF. The CDR3 nucleotides read TGTGCCACCAGTGATTTGGCAGGGGACTACAATGAGCAGTTCTTC.

The CDR3 region has the DNA TGTGCCAGCAGAGAAGGCAGGGGGCTTGTGTACAATGAGCAGTTCTTC. Protein product: CASREGRGLVYNEQFF. This chain joins TRBV3-1 (or the pseudogene TRBV3-2) and TRBJ2-1, with 8 bases fitting TRBD1. Germline V lookup: CDR1 LGHDT, CDR2 YNNKEL (reference sequence). The CDR3 loop spans 16 amino acids. After removal of 6 bases from V and 4 bases from J, the junction contained 11 bases not matched to a gene.

The chain recombines TRBV10-3 with TRBJ2-7; TRBD2 is a possible D gene (7 bases). The CDR3 runs 15 residues. Germline V gives CDR1 ENHRY, CDR2 SYGVKD. Trimming cost V 8 bases and J 2 bases, with 19 bases left between them. The DNA of the CDR3 is TGTGCCATCGGGGACACTAGCGACTATACCTACGAGCAGTACTTC. Translated, it gives CAIGDTSDYTYEQYF.

The J gene is TRBJ1-2, the V gene TRBV7-2; TRBD1 matches at 8 bases. V dropped 5 bases and J dropped 3; count of bases not matched to a gene: 5. The CDR3 contains 14 residues. The germline CDR1 and CDR2 sequences are SGHTA and FQGNSA. The CDR3 coding sequence is TGTGCCAGCAGCATCGGACAGGGCTACTATGGCTACACCTTC. It yields the protein CASSIGQGYYGYTF.

The J gene is TRBJ2-1, the V gene TRBV5-5; D is undetermined. The CDR3 covers 15 residues. Germline V gene lookup returns CDR1 SGHKS and CDR2 YYEKEE (reference sequence). Trimming pared 7 bases from V and 2 bases from J, leaving 16 bases between. In DNA form, the CDR3 reads TGTGCCAGCGTGCTACCAGGTGGTGCCTACAATGAGCAGTTCTTC. Amino acids: CASVLPGGAYNEQFF.

The chain combines TRBV27 with TRBJ2-5; D remains unclear. V was clipped by 0 bases and J by 2 bases, with 10 bases between them. The CDR3 sequence is 15 residues long. Germline CDR1 and CDR2: MNHEY and SMNVEV (reference sequence). This CDR3 reads CASSLSWQAQETQYF. The CDR3 DNA is TGTGCCAGCAGTTTATCCTGGCAGGCGCAAGAGACCCAGTACTTC.

The V gene is TRBV28, the J gene TRBJ1-2, with D possibly being TRBD1 (5 bases). The V gene's germline CDR1 is MDHEN and CDR2 SYDVKM. The length of the CDR3 is 14 residues. V was clipped by 3 bases and J by 6 bases, with 14 bases between them. This CDR3 reads CASSLAGRGNGYTF. Written as DNA, the CDR3 is TGTGCCAGCAGTTTGGCGGGACGAGGGAATGGCTACACCTTC.

This rearrangement joins TRBV5-1 to TRBJ2-2, with D perhaps TRBD1 (5 bases). CDR1 and CDR2 from the germline V gene are SGHRS and YFSETQ. The CDR3 length is 16 residues. V was clipped by 0 bases and J by 1 base, with 10 bases between them. The CDR3 spells CASSLGRQQNTGELFF. The CDR3 DNA follows: TGCGCCAGCAGCTTGGGTCGACAGCAGAACACCGGGGAGCTGTTTTTT. Drawing the rest from reference TRBV5-1 and TRBJ2-2, the complete variable domain is KAGVTQTPRYLIKTRGQQVTLSCSPISGHRSVSWYQQTPGQGLQFLFEYFSETQRNKGNFPGRFSGRQFSNSRSEMNVSTLELGDSALYLCASSLGRQQNTGELFFGEGSRLTVL.

This CDR3 reads CASSFQNEQFF. As DNA, the CDR3 is TGTGCCAGCAGCTTTCAAAATGAGCAGTTCTTC. The V call is TRBV7-9, the J call TRBJ2-1; D unclear. V lost 3 bases, J lost 7 bases, and 4 bases lay in between. The germline gives CDR1 SEHNR, CDR2 FQNEAQ (reference sequence). The CDR3 contains 11 residues.

This chain uses TRBV5-1 with TRBJ1-3, with D maybe TRBD1 (5 bases). V was shortened by 0 bases and J by 4 bases, with 11 bases between the two germline ends. Looked up from germline, CDR1 is SGHRS and CDR2 is YFSETQ. This CDR3 region has 15 residues. CDR3 protein: CASSLGGARGNTIYF. In DNA form, the CDR3 reads TGCGCCAGCAGCTTGGGTGGGGCGCGGGGAAACACCATATATTTT.